Described below is a single T cell receptor (beta chain) sequence and its context. The CDR3 contains 15 residues. The ends were cut back, 8 bases at V and 1 base at J, with 17 bases in the middle. Germline CDR1 MNHEY, CDR2 SVGAGI. Assay: immunoSEQ multiplex PCR; the TCRdb copy retains only in-frame clones and omits some. The sample consists of approximately 100,000 clones, around nine tenths of them appearing once. The record originates from a study of blood T cell repertoires in COVID-19. Study summary: Acute and convalescent COVID-19 specimens originated in the United States, Italy and Spain.

This clonotype was obtained from a human donor with COVID-19, enrolled during active disease. The donor label of this sample is uncertain. V usage is TRBV6-5 and J usage is TRBJ1-1; maybe TRBD1 (6 bases). Sequenced sample: peripheral blood. CDR3 DNA sequence: TGTGCCAGCGGACATAGGGGGGGGTCGAACACTGAAGCTTTCTTT. Its protein is CASGHRGGSNTEAFF.